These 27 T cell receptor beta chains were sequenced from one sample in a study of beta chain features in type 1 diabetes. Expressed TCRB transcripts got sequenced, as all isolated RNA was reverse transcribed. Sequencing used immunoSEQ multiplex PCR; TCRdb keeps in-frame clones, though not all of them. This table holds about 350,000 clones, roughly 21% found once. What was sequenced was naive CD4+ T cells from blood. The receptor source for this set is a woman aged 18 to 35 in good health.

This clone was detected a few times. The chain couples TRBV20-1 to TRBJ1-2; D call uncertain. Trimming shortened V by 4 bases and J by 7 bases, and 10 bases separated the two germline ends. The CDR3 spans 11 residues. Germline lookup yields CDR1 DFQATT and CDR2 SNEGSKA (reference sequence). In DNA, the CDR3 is TGCAGTGCTACCCTAGGACTTGGCTACACCTTC. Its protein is CSATLGLGYTF.

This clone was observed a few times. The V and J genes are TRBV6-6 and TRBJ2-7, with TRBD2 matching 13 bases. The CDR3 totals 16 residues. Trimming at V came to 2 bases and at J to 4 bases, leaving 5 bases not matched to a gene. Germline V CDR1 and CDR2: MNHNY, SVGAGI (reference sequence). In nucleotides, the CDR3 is TGTGCCAGCAGTTACAAGGGACTAGCGGGATCGTACGAGCAGTACTTC. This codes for CASSYKGLAGSYEQYF.

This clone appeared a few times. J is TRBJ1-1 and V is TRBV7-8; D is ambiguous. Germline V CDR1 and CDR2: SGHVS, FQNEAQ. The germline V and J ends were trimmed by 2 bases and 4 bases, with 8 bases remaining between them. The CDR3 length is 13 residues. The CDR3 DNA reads TGTGCCAGCAGCTTACGACGGGTCACTGAAGCTTTCTTT. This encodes CASSLRRVTEAFF.

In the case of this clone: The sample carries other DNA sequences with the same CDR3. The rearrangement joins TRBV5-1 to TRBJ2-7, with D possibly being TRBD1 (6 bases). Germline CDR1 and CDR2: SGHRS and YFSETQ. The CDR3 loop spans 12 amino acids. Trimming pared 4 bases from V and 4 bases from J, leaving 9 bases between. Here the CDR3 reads CASSLGQYEQYF. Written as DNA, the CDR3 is TGCGCCAGCAGCCTAGGACAGTACGAGCAGTACTTC.

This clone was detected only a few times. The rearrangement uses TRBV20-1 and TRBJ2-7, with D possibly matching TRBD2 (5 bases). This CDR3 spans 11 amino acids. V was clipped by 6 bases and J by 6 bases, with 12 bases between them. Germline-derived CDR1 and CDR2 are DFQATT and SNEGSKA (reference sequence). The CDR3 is CSASHRGEQYF. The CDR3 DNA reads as TGCAGTGCCAGCCATCGGGGCGAGCAGTACTTC.

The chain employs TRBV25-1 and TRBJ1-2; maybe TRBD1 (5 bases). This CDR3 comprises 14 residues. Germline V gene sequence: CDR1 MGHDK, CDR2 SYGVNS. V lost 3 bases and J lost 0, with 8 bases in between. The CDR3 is CASSDRASNYGYTF. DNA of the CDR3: TGTGCCAGCAGTGACAGGGCCTCTAACTATGGCTACACCTTC.

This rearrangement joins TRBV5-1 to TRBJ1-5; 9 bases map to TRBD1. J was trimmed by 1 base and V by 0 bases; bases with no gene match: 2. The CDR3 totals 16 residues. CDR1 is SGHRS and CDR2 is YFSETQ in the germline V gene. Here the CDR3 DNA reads TGCGCCAGCAGCTTGGGGACAGGGGCGAGCAATCAGCCCCAGCATTTT. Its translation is CASSLGTGASNQPQHF.

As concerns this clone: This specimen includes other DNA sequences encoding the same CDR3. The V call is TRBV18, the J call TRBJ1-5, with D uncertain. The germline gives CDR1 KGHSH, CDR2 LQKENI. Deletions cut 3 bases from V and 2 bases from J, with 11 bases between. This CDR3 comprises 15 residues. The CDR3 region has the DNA TGTGCCAGCTCACCCGCCACGGGAGGCAATCAGCCCCAGCATTTT. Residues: CASSPATGGNQPQHF.

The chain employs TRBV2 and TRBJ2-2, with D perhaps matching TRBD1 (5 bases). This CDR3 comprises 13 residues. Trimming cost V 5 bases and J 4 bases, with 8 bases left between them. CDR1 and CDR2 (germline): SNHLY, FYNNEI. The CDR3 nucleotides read TGTGCCAGCAGTTTAACAGGCACCGGGGAGCTGTTTTTT. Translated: CASSLTGTGELFF.

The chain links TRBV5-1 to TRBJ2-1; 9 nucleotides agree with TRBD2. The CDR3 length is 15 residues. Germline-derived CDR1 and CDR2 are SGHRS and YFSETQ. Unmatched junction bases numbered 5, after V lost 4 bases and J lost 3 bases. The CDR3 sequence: CASSPAGGGYNEQFF. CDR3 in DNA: TGCGCCAGCAGCCCAGCGGGAGGAGGCTACAATGAGCAGTTCTTC.

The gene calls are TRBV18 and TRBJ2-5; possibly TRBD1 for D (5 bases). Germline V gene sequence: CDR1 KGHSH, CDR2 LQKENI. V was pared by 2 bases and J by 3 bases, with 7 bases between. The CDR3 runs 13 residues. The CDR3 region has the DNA TGTGCCAGCTCACCAACCAGGGAAGAGACCCAGTACTTC. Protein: CASSPTREETQYF. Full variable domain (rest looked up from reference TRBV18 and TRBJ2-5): NAGVMQNPRHLVRRRGQEARLRCSPMKGHSHVYWYRQLPEEGLKFMVYLQKENIIDESGMPKERFSAEFPKEGPSILRIQQVVRGDSAAYFCASSPTREETQYFGPGTRLLVL.

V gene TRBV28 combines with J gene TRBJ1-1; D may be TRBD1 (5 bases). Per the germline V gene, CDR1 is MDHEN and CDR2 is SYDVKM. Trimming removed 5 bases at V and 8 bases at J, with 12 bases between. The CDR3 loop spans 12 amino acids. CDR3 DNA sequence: TGTGCCAGCAGTAAAGCGGGGACCGAAGCTTTCTTT. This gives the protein CASSKAGTEAFF.

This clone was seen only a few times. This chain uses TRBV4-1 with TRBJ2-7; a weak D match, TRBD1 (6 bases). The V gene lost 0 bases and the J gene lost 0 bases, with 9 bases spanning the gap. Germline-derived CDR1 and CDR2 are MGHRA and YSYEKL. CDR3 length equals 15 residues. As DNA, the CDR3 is TGCGCCAGCAGCCAAGAGGGACACCGCTCCTACGAGCAGTACTTC. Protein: CASSQEGHRSYEQYF.

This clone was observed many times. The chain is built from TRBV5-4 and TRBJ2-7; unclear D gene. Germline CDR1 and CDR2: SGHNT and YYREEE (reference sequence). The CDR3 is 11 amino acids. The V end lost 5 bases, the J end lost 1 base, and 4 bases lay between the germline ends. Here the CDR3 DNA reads TGTGCCAGCAGTATATCCTACGAGCAGTACTTC. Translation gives CASSISYEQYF.

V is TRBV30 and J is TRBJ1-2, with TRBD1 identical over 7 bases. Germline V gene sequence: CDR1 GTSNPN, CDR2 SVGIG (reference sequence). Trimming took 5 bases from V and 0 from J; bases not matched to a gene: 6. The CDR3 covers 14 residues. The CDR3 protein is CAWGRDSTNYGYTF. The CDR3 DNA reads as TGTGCCTGGGGCCGGGACAGTACTAACTATGGCTACACCTTC.

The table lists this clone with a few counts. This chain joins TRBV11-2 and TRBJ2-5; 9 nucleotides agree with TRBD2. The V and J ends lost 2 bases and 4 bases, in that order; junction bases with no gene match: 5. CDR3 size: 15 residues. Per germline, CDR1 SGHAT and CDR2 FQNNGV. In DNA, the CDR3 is TGTGCCAGCAGCTTACTGCGGGAGGGCCCAGAGACCCAGTACTTC. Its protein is CASSLLREGPETQYF.

CDR3 DNA: TGCGCCAGCAGCTTCTTCGCGGGGGGGTCCTACAATGAGCAGTTCTTC. This codes for CASSFFAGGSYNEQFF. V and J are TRBV5-1 and TRBJ2-1, with 9 positions matching TRBD2. The CDR3 totals 16 residues. The germline V gene encodes CDR1 SGHRS and CDR2 YFSETQ. Trimming took 2 bases from V and 1 from J; bases not matched to a gene: 4.

This CDR3 reads CSVEDQGIGYTF. DNA for the CDR3: TGCAGCGTTGAAGATCAGGGAATCGGCTACACCTTC. This chain connects TRBV29-1 to TRBJ1-2; maybe TRBD1 (5 bases). Looked up from germline, CDR1 is SQVTM and CDR2 is ANQGSEA. The V and J ends lost 0 bases and 8 bases respectively, with 10 bases between them. The CDR3 extends over 12 amino acids. The complete variable domain, with remaining parts taken from reference TRBV29-1 and TRBJ1-2, reads SAVISQKPSRDICQRGTSLTIQCQVDSQVTMMFWYRQQPGQSLTLIATANQGSEATYESGFVIDKFPISRPNLTFSTLTVSNMSPEDSSIYLCSVEDQGIGYTFGSGTRLTVV.

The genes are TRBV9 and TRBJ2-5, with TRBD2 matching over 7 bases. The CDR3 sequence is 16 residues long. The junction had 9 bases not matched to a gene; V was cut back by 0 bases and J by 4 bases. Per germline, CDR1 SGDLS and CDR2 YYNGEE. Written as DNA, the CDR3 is TGTGCCAGCAGCGTAGGAGGTGGGGGGGGAAGAGAGACCCAGTACTTC. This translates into CASSVGGGGGRETQYF.

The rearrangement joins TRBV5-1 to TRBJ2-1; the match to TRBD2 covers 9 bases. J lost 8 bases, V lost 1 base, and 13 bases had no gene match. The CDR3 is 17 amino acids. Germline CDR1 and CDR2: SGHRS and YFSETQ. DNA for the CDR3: TGCGCCAGCAGCTTGCCTTGGGTAGCGGGAGAAGAGGATGAGCAGTTCTTC. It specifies CASSLPWVAGEEDEQFF. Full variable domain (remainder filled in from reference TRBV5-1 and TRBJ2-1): KAGVTQTPRYLIKTRGQQVTLSCSPISGHRSVSWYQQTPGQGLQFLFEYFSETQRNKGNFPGRFSGRQFSNSRSEMNVSTLELGDSALYLCASSLPWVAGEEDEQFFGPGTRLTVL.

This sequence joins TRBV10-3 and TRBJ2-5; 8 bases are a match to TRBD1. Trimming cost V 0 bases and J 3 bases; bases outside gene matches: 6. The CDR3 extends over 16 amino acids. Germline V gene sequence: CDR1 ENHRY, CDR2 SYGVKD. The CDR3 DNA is TGTGCCATCAGTGAGTCCTACCAGGGGGCCAAAGAGACCCAGTACTTC. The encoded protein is CAISESYQGAKETQYF.

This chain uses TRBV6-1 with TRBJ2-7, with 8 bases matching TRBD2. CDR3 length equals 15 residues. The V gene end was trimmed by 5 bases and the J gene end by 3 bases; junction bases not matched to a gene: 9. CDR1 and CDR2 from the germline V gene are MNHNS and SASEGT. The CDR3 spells CASSTLAEALYEQYF. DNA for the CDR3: TGTGCCAGCAGTACACTAGCGGAGGCGCTCTACGAGCAGTACTTC.

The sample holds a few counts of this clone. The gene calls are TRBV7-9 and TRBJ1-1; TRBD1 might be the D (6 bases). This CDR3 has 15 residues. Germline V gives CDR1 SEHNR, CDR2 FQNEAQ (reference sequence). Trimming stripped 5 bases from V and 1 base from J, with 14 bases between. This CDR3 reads CASSRKGTPNTEAFF. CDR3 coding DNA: TGTGCCAGCAGCCGAAAAGGGACACCGAACACTGAAGCTTTCTTT.

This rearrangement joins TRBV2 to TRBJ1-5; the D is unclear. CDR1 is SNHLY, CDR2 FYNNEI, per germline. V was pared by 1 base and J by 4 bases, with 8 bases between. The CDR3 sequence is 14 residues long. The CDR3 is CASSEVNKNQPQHF. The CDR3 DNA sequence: TGTGCCAGCAGTGAAGTAAACAAGAATCAGCCCCAGCATTTT. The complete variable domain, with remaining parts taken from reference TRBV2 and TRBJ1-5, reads EPEVTQTPSHQVTQMGQEVILRCVPISNHLYFYWYRQILGQKVEFLVSFYNNEISEKSEIFDDQFSVERPDGSNFTLKIRSTKLEDSAMYFCASSEVNKNQPQHFGDGTRLSIL.

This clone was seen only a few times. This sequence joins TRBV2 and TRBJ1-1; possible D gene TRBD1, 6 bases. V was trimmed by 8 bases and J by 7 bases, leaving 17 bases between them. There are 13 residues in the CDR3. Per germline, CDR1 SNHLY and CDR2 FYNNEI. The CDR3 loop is CASGKTGSGEAFF. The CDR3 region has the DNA TGTGCCAGCGGAAAGACAGGTTCTGGTGAAGCTTTCTTT.

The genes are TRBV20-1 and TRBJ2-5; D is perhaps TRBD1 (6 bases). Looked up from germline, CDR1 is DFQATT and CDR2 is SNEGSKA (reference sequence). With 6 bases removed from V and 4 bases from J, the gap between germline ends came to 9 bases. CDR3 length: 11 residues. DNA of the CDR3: TGCAGTGCCATAGGGGGAGAGACCCAGTACTTC. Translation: CSAIGGETQYF.

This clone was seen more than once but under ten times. CDR3 nucleotide sequence: TGTGCCAGCAGCTCGGGACAAGCGTATGGCTACACCTTC. Residues: CASSSGQAYGYTF. The genes are TRBV11-2 and TRBJ1-2; D perhaps matches TRBD1 (6 bases). The germline V and J ends were trimmed by 4 bases and 5 bases, with 11 bases remaining between them. Germline lookup yields CDR1 SGHAT and CDR2 FQNNGV. The CDR3 consists of 13 residues.